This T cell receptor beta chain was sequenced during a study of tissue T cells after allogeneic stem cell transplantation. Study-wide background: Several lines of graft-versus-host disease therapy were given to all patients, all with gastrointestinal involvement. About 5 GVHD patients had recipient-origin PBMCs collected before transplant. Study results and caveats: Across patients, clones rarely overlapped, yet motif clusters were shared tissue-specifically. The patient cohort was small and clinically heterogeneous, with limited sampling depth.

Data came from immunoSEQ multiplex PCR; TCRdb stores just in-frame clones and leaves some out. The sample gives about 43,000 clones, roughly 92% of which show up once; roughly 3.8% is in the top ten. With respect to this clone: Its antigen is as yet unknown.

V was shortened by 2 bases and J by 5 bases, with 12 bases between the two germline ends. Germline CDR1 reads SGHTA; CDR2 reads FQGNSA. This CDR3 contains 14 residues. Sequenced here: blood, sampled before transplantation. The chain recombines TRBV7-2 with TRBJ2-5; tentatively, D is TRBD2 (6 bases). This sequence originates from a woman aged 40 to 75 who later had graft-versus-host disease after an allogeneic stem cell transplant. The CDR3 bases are TGTGCCAGCAGCTTAACGGGAGCTGGGGAGACCCAGTACTTC. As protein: CASSLTGAGETQYF.